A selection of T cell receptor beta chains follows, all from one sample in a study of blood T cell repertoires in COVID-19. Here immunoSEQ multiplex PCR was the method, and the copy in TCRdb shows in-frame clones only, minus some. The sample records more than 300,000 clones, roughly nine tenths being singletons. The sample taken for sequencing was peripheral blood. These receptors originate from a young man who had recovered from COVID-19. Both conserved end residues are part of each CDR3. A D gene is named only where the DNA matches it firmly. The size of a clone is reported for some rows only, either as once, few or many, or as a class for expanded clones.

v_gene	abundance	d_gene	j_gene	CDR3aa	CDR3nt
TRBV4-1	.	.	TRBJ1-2	CASSLGWTVNYGYTF	TGCGCCAGCAGCCTTGGTTGGACAGTAAACTATGGCTACACCTTC
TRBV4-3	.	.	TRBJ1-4	CASSQDFTGRNEKLFF	TGCGCCAGCAGCCAAGATTTTACGGGAAGAAATGAAAAACTGTTTTTT
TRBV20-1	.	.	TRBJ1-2	CSASPGRGTYGYTF	TGCAGTGCTAGTCCCGGGAGGGGGACCTATGGCTACACCTTC
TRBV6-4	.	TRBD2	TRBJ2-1	CASSEGLAGEKFF	TGTGCCAGCAGCGAAGGACTAGCGGGAGAAAAGTTCTTC
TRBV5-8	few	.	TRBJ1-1	CASCRAREMNTEAFF	TGTGCCAGTTGCCGGGCCCGGGAGATGAACACTGAAGCTTTCTTT
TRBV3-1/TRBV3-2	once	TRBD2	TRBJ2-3	CASSQGASGGDSTDTQYF	TGTGCCAGCAGCCAAGGGGCTAGCGGGGGGGATAGCACAGATACGCAGTATTTT
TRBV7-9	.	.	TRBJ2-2	CASSFPLGELFF	TGTGCCAGCAGCTTCCCCTTGGGGGAGCTGTTTTTT
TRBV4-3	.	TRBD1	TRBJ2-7	CASSQGPGTGGYEQYF	TGCGCCAGCAGCCAAGGGCCCGGGACAGGGGGCTACGAGCAGTACTTC
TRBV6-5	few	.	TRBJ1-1	CASSPPGEITEAFF	TGTGCCAGCAGTCCCCCGGGGGAGATCACTGAAGCTTTCTTT
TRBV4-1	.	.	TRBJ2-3	CASSQSARGDTQYF	TGCGCCAGCAGCCAATCGGCCCGGGGTGATACGCAGTATTTT
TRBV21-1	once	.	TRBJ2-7	CASSRENQGAPSNEQYF	TGTGCCAGCAGCAGAGAGAACCAGGGGGCGCCGAGTAACGAGCAGTACTTC
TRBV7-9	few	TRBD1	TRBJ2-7	CASSLEVGQELGNEQYF	TGTGCCAGCAGCTTAGAGGTGGGACAGGAACTAGGTAACGAGCAGTACTTC
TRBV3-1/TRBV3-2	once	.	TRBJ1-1	CASSQDRGGPNTEAFF	TGTGCCAGCAGCCAAGATAGGGGAGGGCCCAACACTGAAGCTTTCTTT
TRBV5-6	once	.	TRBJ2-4	CASSLWAGVAKNIQYF	TGTGCCAGCAGCTTGTGGGCAGGGGTTGCCAAAAACATTCAGTACTTC
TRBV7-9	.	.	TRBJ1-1	CASSLLAQGTEAFF	TGTGCCAGCAGCCTTCTGGCCCAGGGCACTGAAGCTTTCTTT
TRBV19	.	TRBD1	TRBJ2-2	CASSPRTGNTGELFF	TGTGCCAGTAGTCCCCGGACAGGGAACACCGGGGAGCTGTTTTTT
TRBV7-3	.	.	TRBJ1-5	CASSLQGNQPQHF	TGTGCCAGCAGCTTACAGGGAAATCAGCCCCAGCATTTT
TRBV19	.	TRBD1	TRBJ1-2	CASTGTDRFGGYTF	TGTGCCAGCACCGGGACAGATCGATTCGGCGGCTACACCTTC
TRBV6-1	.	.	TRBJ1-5	CASSATNYGGLPFNQPQHF	TGTGCCAGCAGTGCCACAAATTACGGGGGGTTGCCCTTCAATCAGCCCCAGCATTTT
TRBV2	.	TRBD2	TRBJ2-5	CASSPRTSQETQYF	TGTGCCAGCAGCCCAAGGACTAGCCAAGAGACCCAGTACTTC
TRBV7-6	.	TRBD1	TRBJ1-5	CASSPNRGHQPQHF	TGTGCCAGCAGCCCCAACAGGGGCCATCAGCCCCAGCATTTT
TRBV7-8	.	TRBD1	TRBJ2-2	CASSPRQGPNTGELFF	TGTGCCAGCAGCCCAAGACAGGGGCCGAACACCGGGGAGCTGTTTTTT
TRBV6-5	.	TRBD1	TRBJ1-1	CASSYYLQGAGTEAFF	TGTGCCAGCAGTTATTATCTCCAGGGGGCGGGAACTGAAGCTTTCTTT
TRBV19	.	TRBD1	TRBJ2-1	CASSWTGSPNEQFF	TGTGCCAGTAGTTGGACAGGATCCCCCAATGAGCAGTTCTTC
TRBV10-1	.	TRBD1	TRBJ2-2	CAKWTGGVGELFF	TGCGCCAAATGGACAGGCGGTGTCGGGGAGCTGTTTTTT
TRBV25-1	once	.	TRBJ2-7	CASSVLGGAYEQYF	TGTGCCAGCAGTGTCCTCGGCGGAGCCTACGAGCAGTACTTC
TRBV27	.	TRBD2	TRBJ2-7	CASSYSGSNEQYF	TGTGCCAGCAGTTATAGCGGGAGTAACGAGCAGTACTTC
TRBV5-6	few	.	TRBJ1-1	CASSLARKNTEAFF	TGTGCCAGCAGCTTGGCCAGAAAAAACACTGAAGCTTTCTTT
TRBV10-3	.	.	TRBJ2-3	CAISGAYGADTQYF	TGTGCCATCAGTGGGGCTTACGGGGCAGATACGCAGTATTTT
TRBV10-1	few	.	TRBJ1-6	CASSEGRGDSPLHF	TGCGCCAGCAGTGAGGGGAGGGGGGATTCACCCCTCCACTTT
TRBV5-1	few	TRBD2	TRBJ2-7	CASSLLAESSSYEQYF	TGCGCCAGCAGCTTACTAGCGGAGTCGAGCTCCTACGAGCAGTACTTC
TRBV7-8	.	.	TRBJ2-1	CATSDKGSGYNEQFF	TGTGCCACCAGCGACAAGGGGTCGGGTTACAATGAGCAGTTCTTC
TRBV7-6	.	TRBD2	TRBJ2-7	CASSEYAAGGPYEQYF	TGTGCCAGCAGCGAGTACGCAGCGGGAGGGCCCTACGAGCAGTACTTC
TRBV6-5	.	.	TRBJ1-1	CASSYSPFPVAEAFF	TGTGCCAGCAGTTACTCCCCGTTTCCCGTCGCTGAAGCTTTCTTT
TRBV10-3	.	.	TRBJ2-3	CAISDRAGITDTQYF	TGTGCCATCAGTGATCGGGCGGGAATCACAGATACGCAGTATTTT
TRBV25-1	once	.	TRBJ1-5	CASSDRSNQPQHF	TGTGCCAGCAGTGACCGGAGCAATCAGCCCCAGCATTTT
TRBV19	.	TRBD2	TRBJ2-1	CASSMTGGARFF	TGTGCCAGTAGTATGACGGGAGGGGCCCGGTTCTTC
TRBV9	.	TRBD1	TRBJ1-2	CASSGSLGQGHYGYTF	TGTGCCAGCAGCGGGAGCCTGGGACAGGGCCACTATGGCTACACCTTC
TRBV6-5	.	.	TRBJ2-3	CASMTWDTQYF	TGTGCCAGCATGACTTGGGATACGCAGTATTTT
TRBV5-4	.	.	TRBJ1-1	CASSLQITEAFF	TGTGCCAGCAGCCTCCAGATCACTGAAGCTTTCTTT
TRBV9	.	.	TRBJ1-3	CASSVGGGAGGSGNTIYF	TGTGCCAGCAGCGTAGGAGGGGGGGCCGGAGGGTCCGGAAACACCATATATTTT
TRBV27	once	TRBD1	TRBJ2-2	CASRADRVNTGELFF	TGTGCCAGCAGAGCAGACAGGGTGAACACCGGGGAGCTGTTTTTT
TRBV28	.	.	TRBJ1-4	CASSLNPRTTNEKLFF	TGTGCCAGCAGTTTAAACCCCAGAACAACTAATGAAAAACTGTTTTTT
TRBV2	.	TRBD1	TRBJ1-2	CASSGWDRVNNYGYTF	TGTGCCAGCAGTGGCTGGGACAGGGTTAATAACTATGGCTACACCTTC
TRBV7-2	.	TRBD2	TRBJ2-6	CASSLGGRGGLGANVLTF	TGTGCCAGCAGCTTAGGAGGACGGGGGGGCCTTGGGGCCAACGTCCTGACTTTC
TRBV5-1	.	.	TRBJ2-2	CASSLVTGGGELFF	TGCGCCAGCAGCTTGGTTACAGGTGGCGGGGAGCTGTTTTTT
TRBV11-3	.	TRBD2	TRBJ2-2	CASSLAGGLTGELFF	TGTGCCAGCAGCCTAGCGGGAGGTTTGACCGGGGAGCTGTTTTTT
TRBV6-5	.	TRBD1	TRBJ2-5	CASRWDREVETQYF	TGTGCCAGCAGATGGGACAGGGAGGTGGAGACCCAGTACTTC
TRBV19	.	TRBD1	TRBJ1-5	CASSTTGGSSNQPQHF	TGTGCCAGTAGTACGACAGGGGGCTCGAGCAATCAGCCCCAGCATTTT
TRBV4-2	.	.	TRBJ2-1	CASSQDQGINEQFF	TGTGCCAGCAGCCAAGATCAGGGGATAAATGAGCAGTTCTTC
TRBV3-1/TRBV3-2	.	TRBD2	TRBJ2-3	CASSQDVRGGRTDTQYF	TGTGCCAGCAGCCAAGATGTGCGGGGGGGCCGTACAGATACGCAGTATTTT
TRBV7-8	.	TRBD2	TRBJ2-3	CASSAPGTTSGSRTDTQYF	TGTGCCAGCAGCGCCCCCGGGACGACTAGCGGGTCTCGCACAGATACGCAGTATTTT
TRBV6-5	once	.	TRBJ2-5	CASRLETSFQETQYF	TGTGCCAGCAGACTCGAGACTAGTTTTCAAGAGACCCAGTACTTC
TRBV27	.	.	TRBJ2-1	CASSLSGQHYNEQFF	TGTGCCAGCAGTTTATCGGGACAACATTACAATGAGCAGTTCTTC
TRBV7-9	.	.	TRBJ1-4	CASSLGSGIENEKLFF	TGTGCCAGCAGCTTAGGGTCGGGAATCGAAAATGAAAAACTGTTTTTT
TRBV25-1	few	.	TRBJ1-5	CASTQAGSNQPQHF	TGTGCCAGCACCCAGGCGGGGAGCAATCAGCCCCAGCATTTT
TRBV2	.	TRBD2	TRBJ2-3	CASSRLAGTTDTQYF	TGTGCCAGCAGCAGACTAGCGGGGACCACAGATACGCAGTATTTT
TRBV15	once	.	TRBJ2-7	CATSSLEFSVSYEQYF	TGTGCCACCAGCAGCCTCGAGTTTAGCGTAAGCTACGAGCAGTACTTC
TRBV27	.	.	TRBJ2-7	CASSAGYEQYF	TGTGCCAGTTCGGCGGGCTACGAGCAGTACTTC